The 21 T cell receptor beta chains below were found in one sample sequenced in a study of blood T cell repertoires in COVID-19. Data came from immunoSEQ multiplex PCR; TCRdb stores just in-frame clones and leaves some out. This table holds 60,000 or so clones, around 88% found once. Sequencing was carried out using peripheral blood. These receptors all come from a man between 60 and 75 years old with acute or convalescent COVID-19.

This clone was observed a handful of times. The chain has TRBV7-2 and TRBJ2-1, with 14 nucleotides matching TRBD2. Germline V gene sequence: CDR1 SGHTA, CDR2 FQGNSA. The CDR3 length is 19 residues. Trimming cost V 3 bases and J 0 bases; bases outside gene matches: 7. The CDR3 nucleotides read TGTGCCAGCAGCTTTGGGGGACTAGCGGGGGCCAGCTCCTACAATGAGCAGTTCTTC. It translates to CASSFGGLAGASSYNEQFF. The whole variable domain, filled in from reference TRBV7-2 and TRBJ2-1, reads GAGVSQSPSNKVTEKGKDVELRCDPISGHTALYWYRQSLGQGLEFLIYFQGNSAPDKSGLPSDRFSAERTGGSVSTLTIQRTQQEDSAVYLCASSFGGLAGASSYNEQFFGPGTRLTVL.

The chain uses TRBV18 and TRBJ2-7; 10 nucleotides match TRBD1. V shed 3 bases, J shed 3 bases, and the junction held 2 bases outside the gene matches. The CDR3 is 14 amino acids. CDR1 is KGHSH and CDR2 is LQKENI in the germline V gene. The CDR3 DNA reads as TGTGCCAGCTCACCTAGGACAGGGGGCTACGAGCAGTACTTC. Its translation: CASSPRTGGYEQYF.

The chain has TRBV18 and TRBJ2-5; TRBD2 matches at 12 bases. CDR3 length: 19 residues. Germline V lookup: CDR1 KGHSH, CDR2 LQKENI. V was clipped by 6 bases and J by 0 bases; unmatched bases: 14. CDR3 sequence reads: CASSSAMTSGSTYQETQYF. The DNA of the CDR3 is TGTGCCAGCTCTTCTGCGATGACTAGCGGGAGTACTTACCAAGAGACCCAGTACTTC.

This chain joins TRBV7-2 and TRBJ1-1, with 7 nucleotides matching TRBD1. This CDR3 spans 15 amino acids. CDR1 is SGHTA and CDR2 is FQGNSA in the germline V gene. V dropped 1 base and J dropped 0; count of bases not matched to a gene: 2. In DNA, the CDR3 is TGTGCCAGCAGCTTAGGGGACAGATTGAACACTGAAGCTTTCTTT. Residues: CASSLGDRLNTEAFF.

The chain joins TRBV5-1 to TRBJ2-5; 14 bases line up with TRBD2. This CDR3 is 15 amino acids long. Germline CDR1 and CDR2: SGHRS and YFSETQ. The ends lost 2 bases at V and 7 bases at J; junction bases unmatched: 4. The CDR3 loop is CASSLSGTSGGTQYF. In DNA form, the CDR3 reads TGCGCCAGCAGCTTATCTGGGACTAGCGGGGGGACCCAGTACTTC.

J is TRBJ1-1 and V is TRBV7-9, with D perhaps matching TRBD1 (5 bases). The CDR3 totals 15 residues. Trimming left V 2 bases short and J 2 bases short, with 12 bases between. Germline assignment: CDR1 SEHNR and CDR2 FQNEAQ (reference sequence). The CDR3: CASSLPGGQNTEAFF. The CDR3 DNA is TGTGCCAGCAGCTTACCGGGCGGACAAAACACTGAAGCTTTCTTT.

This rearrangement joins TRBV7-8 to TRBJ1-4; no clear D gene. This CDR3 has 16 amino acids. CDR1 is SGHVS and CDR2 is FQNEAQ in the germline V gene. Trimming removed 0 bases at V and 0 bases at J, with 8 bases between. The CDR3 nucleotides are TGTGCCAGCAGCTTAGCGCAACGAGCAACTAATGAAAAACTGTTTTTT. Encoded protein: CASSLAQRATNEKLFF.

The gene calls are TRBV7-2 and TRBJ2-2, with TRBD2 matching over 12 bases. The CDR3 length is 16 residues. J was trimmed by 8 bases and V by 6 bases; bases with no gene match: 10. Per the germline V gene, CDR1 is SGHTA and CDR2 is FQGNSA. In DNA, the CDR3 is TGTGCCAGCAGTCAGAGTCTAGCGGGAGGGGGAGGGGAGCTGTTTTTT. Translation: CASSQSLAGGGGELFF.

The genes are TRBV5-4 and TRBJ2-3, with 8 positions matching TRBD1. Unmatched junction bases numbered 6, after V lost 5 bases and J lost 4 bases. Germline CDR1 is SGHNT and CDR2 is YYREEE (reference sequence). This CDR3 is built from 14 residues. DNA of the CDR3: TGTGCCAGCAGGCATGACAGGGGCGCAGATACGCAGTATTTT. This codes for CASRHDRGADTQYF.

The chain is built from TRBV15 and TRBJ2-1, with D perhaps TRBD2 (5 bases). This CDR3 region has 13 residues. The germline CDR1 and CDR2 sequences are LNHNV and YYDKDF (reference sequence). The V and J ends lost 8 bases and 0 bases respectively, with 8 bases between them. For the CDR3, the DNA is TGTGCCACCGGGGAGAGCTCCTACAATGAGCAGTTCTTC. Translated, it gives CATGESSYNEQFF.

This clone showed up just once. The chain has TRBV28 and TRBJ1-1, with a possible D match to TRBD1 (6 bases). This CDR3 has 14 amino acids. V lost 7 bases and J lost 1, with 13 bases in between. From germline, CDR1 is MDHEN and CDR2 SYDVKM. In nucleotides, the CDR3 is TGTGCCAGCATCAAGGGAGGGGGGAACACTGAAGCTTTCTTT. Its translation: CASIKGGGNTEAFF.

The V gene is TRBV29-1, the J gene TRBJ2-1; possible D gene TRBD2, 5 bases. CDR3 length equals 13 residues. Trimming removed 1 base from V and 9 bases from J, with 13 bases in between. CDR1 and CDR2 from the germline V gene are SQVTM and ANQGSEA. The CDR3 region is CSVEGPSLREQFF. The CDR3 DNA reads TGCAGCGTTGAAGGTCCTAGCTTACGTGAGCAGTTCTTC.

The chain combines TRBV7-3 with TRBJ2-2; D perhaps matches TRBD1 (6 bases). The CDR3 has 15 amino acids. The V end was cut by 3 bases, the J end by 3 bases, with 11 bases between. The germline V gene has CDR1 SGHTA and CDR2 FQGTGA. Written as DNA, the CDR3 is TGTGCCAGCAGCTTTGGGGGCGCGGACACCGGGGAGCTGTTTTTT. Encoded protein: CASSFGGADTGELFF.

The rearrangement links TRBV7-3 to TRBJ2-7, with TRBD1 matching over 10 bases. The CDR3 length is 14 residues. CDR1 and CDR2 from the germline V gene are SGHTA and FQGTGA. V was pared by 4 bases and J by 5 bases, with 5 bases of the junction left unmatched. The CDR3 here is CASSSTGGKDEQYF. Here the CDR3 DNA reads TGTGCCAGCAGCTCGACAGGGGGCAAGGACGAGCAGTACTTC.

The chain uses TRBV29-1 and TRBJ2-7; TRBD2 matches at 7 bases. Per germline, CDR1 SQVTM and CDR2 ANQGSEA. The CDR3 extends over 12 amino acids. The ends lost 7 bases at V and 5 bases at J; junction bases unmatched: 8. CDR3 loop: CSANRGDDEQYF. CDR3 sequence (DNA): TGCAGCGCCAATCGGGGGGACGACGAGCAGTACTTC.

This chain links TRBV11-3 with TRBJ2-1; D is uncertain. CDR3 size: 14 residues. The germline V and J ends were trimmed by 5 bases and 3 bases, with 11 bases remaining between them. Germline CDR1 is SGHNT and CDR2 is YENEEA. Written as DNA, the CDR3 is TGTGCCAGCAGCCCCCAGGCGAGCTACAATGAGCAGTTCTTC. Protein: CASSPQASYNEQFF.

The chain employs TRBV21-1 and TRBJ1-5; no check of the table's D call, TRBD1, against the DNA was made. TRBV21-1 is termed a pseudogene. The CDR3 is 17 amino acids. CDR3 coding DNA: TGTGCCAGCGGAGGGGCTCGGAGGACAGGTAGCAATCAGCCCCAGCATTTT. It specifies CASGGARRTGSNQPQHF.

The J gene is TRBJ1-2, the V gene TRBV9; 7 bases align to TRBD1. This CDR3 is built from 14 residues. J was trimmed by 6 bases and V by 3 bases; bases with no gene match: 8. CDR1 is SGDLS and CDR2 is YYNGEE in the germline V gene. As DNA, the CDR3 is TGTGCCAGCAGCGCCCGACAGGGTTCGAATGGCTACACCTTC. As protein: CASSARQGSNGYTF.

This clone was counted between two and nine times. The chain has TRBV29-1 and TRBJ2-1; unclear D gene. Trimming left V 3 bases short and J 0 bases short, with 3 bases between. The CDR3 has 12 amino acids. Germline-derived CDR1 and CDR2 are SQVTM and ANQGSEA. CDR3 amino acids: CSVDGSYNEQFF. Here the CDR3 DNA reads TGCAGCGTTGACGGCTCCTACAATGAGCAGTTCTTC.

CDR3 in DNA: TGTGCCAGCAGTCCTGGCCGGGAGGAGACCCAGTACTTC. It specifies CASSPGREETQYF. The rearrangement joins TRBV28 to TRBJ2-5; possibly TRBD2 for D (6 bases). V shed 5 bases and J shed 5 bases, with 12 bases lying between them. Germline V lookup: CDR1 MDHEN, CDR2 SYDVKM. CDR3 size: 13 residues.

The rearrangement links TRBV7-3 to TRBJ1-1; TRBD1 agrees at 8 bases. The CDR3 loop spans 15 amino acids. Germline CDR1 and CDR2: SGHTA and FQGTGA. The J segment lost 0 bases and the V segment lost 4 bases, leaving 4 bases of the junction unmatched. CDR3 protein: CASSSGQGMNTEAFF. The CDR3, as DNA: TGTGCCAGCAGCTCCGGACAGGGTATGAACACTGAAGCTTTCTTT.